Listed here are 21 T cell receptor beta chains from one sample, sequenced in a study of blood T cell repertoires in COVID-19. TCRdb's table, derived via immunoSEQ multiplex PCR, lists solely in-frame clones and lacks some. The sample holds a few hundred thousand clones, about 87% seen once. The sequenced material came from peripheral blood. The receptors originated from an older woman with COVID-19, enrolled during active disease.

The rearrangement links TRBV4-1 to TRBJ1-4; TRBD1 is a possible D gene (6 bases). From germline, CDR1 is MGHRA and CDR2 YSYEKL. The CDR3 length is 15 residues. V gave up 0 bases and J gave up 6 bases, with 11 bases separating them. CDR3 nucleotide sequence: TGCGCCAGCAGCCAAGATGGACAGTATGATGAAAAACTGTTTTTT. Protein product: CASSQDGQYDEKLFF.

This chain links TRBV5-1 with TRBJ1-4; 8 bases fit TRBD1. The germline CDR1 and CDR2 sequences are SGHRS and YFSETQ. V was pared by 3 bases and J by 5 bases, with 9 bases of the junction left unmatched. This CDR3 spans 16 amino acids. The CDR3, as DNA: TGCGCCAGCAGCTCTCAGGGGGCAGGCCTCAATGAAAAACTGTTTTTT. It specifies CASSSQGAGLNEKLFF.

The gene calls are TRBV6-4 and TRBJ2-2, with a weak D call TRBD2 (5 bases). The V and J ends lost 3 bases and 8 bases respectively, with 16 bases between them. This CDR3 spans 15 amino acids. Germline V gene lookup returns CDR1 MRHNA and CDR2 SNTAGT. The CDR3 DNA follows: TGTGCCAGCAGTGAGATAGGACTCCCGGGAGGGGAGCTGTTTTTT. This gives the protein CASSEIGLPGGELFF.

This clone was observed a single time. The chain's CDR3 is CASSEAPGGYGYTF. DNA for the CDR3: TGTGCCAGCAGTGAAGCGCCAGGGGGCTATGGCTACACCTTC. The chain uses TRBV2 and TRBJ1-2, with 7 bases that match TRBD1. Germline assignment: CDR1 SNHLY and CDR2 FYNNEI. With 0 bases clipped from V and 4 bases from J, the junction kept 2 bases outside the gene matches. The CDR3 is 14 amino acids.

The V call is TRBV7-9, the J call TRBJ1-5, with D tentatively TRBD1 (6 bases). V was cut by 7 bases and J by 0 bases, with 25 bases left in between. The CDR3 length is 19 residues. The V gene's germline CDR1 is SEHNR and CDR2 FQNEAQ (reference sequence). CDR3: CASTTPSGTKIYSNQPQHF. The DNA for the CDR3 is TGTGCCAGCACAACTCCCAGCGGGACAAAGATTTATAGCAATCAGCCCCAGCATTTT.

J is TRBJ2-7 and V is TRBV5-8, with 14 bases aligning to TRBD2. This CDR3 has 16 residues. After removal of 4 bases from V and 5 bases from J, the junction contained 8 bases not matched to a gene. The V gene's germline CDR1 is SGHTS and CDR2 YDEGEE. CDR3 in DNA: TGTGCCAGCAGCGCCCGAGGACTAGCGGGAGGCCACGAGCAGTACTTC. It translates to CASSARGLAGGHEQYF.

The chain combines TRBV9 with TRBJ2-7, with TRBD2 matching over 7 bases. Germline CDR1 is SGDLS and CDR2 is YYNGEE. The V and J ends lost 3 bases and 6 bases, in that order; junction bases with no gene match: 9. This CDR3 is 14 amino acids long. The CDR3 region has the DNA TGTGCCAGCAGCGCCAGGACTAGTCGCGGCGAGCAGTACTTC. Translated, it gives CASSARTSRGEQYF.

The V gene is TRBV13, the J gene TRBJ1-5; a weak D match, TRBD1 (5 bases). CDR3 length: 15 residues. V lost 0 bases and J lost 5, with 11 bases in between. Germline CDR1 reads PRHDT; CDR2 reads FYEKMQ (reference sequence). CDR3 loop: CASSLGAGPHQPQHF. The CDR3 bases are TGTGCCAGCAGCTTAGGCGCAGGGCCCCATCAGCCCCAGCATTTT.

This clone was detected a few times. This rearrangement joins TRBV24-1 to TRBJ2-1; 13 nucleotides line up with TRBD2. J was trimmed by 6 bases and V by 4 bases; bases with no gene match: 8. CDR1 KGHDR and CDR2 SFDVKD come from the germline V gene. The CDR3 loop spans 17 amino acids. This chain's CDR3 is CATSEPGLAGVGNEQFF. The CDR3 DNA is TGTGCCACCAGTGAACCCGGACTAGCGGGAGTAGGCAATGAGCAGTTCTTC.

The V gene is TRBV11-2, the J gene TRBJ1-1; a possible D gene is TRBD1 (6 bases). The V and J ends lost 4 bases and 0 bases respectively, with 12 bases between them. Germline values: CDR1 SGHAT, CDR2 FQNNGV. This CDR3 contains 15 residues. The CDR3 DNA is TGTGCCAGCAGCTCCAGGGACACCATGAACACTGAAGCTTTCTTT. Its protein is CASSSRDTMNTEAFF. Full variable domain (rest looked up from reference TRBV11-2 and TRBJ1-1): EAGVAQSPRYKIIEKRQSVAFWCNPISGHATLYWYQQILGQGPKLLIQFQNNGVVDDSQLPKDRFSAERLKGVDSTLKIQPAKLEDSAVYLCASSSRDTMNTEAFFGQGTRLTVV.

CDR3 nucleotides: TGTGCCAGCAGTTTCGTGACTAGCGGATCCTACAATGAGCAGTTCTTC. Encoded protein: CASSFVTSGSYNEQFF. This chain joins TRBV6-6 and TRBJ2-1; 9 bases are a match to TRBD2. From germline, CDR1 is MNHNY and CDR2 SVGAGI (reference sequence). V dropped 4 bases and J dropped 1; count of bases not matched to a gene: 5. This CDR3 has 16 residues.

The rearrangement uses TRBV5-4 and TRBJ2-7; 13 bases are shared with TRBD2. This CDR3 has 15 residues. Germline values: CDR1 SGHNT, CDR2 YYREEE (reference sequence). Trimming cost V 4 bases and J 5 bases; bases outside gene matches: 6. In DNA form, the CDR3 reads TGTGCCAGCAGCGACGGACTAGCGGGAGATCACGAGCAGTACTTC. As protein: CASSDGLAGDHEQYF.

This sequence joins TRBV11-2 and TRBJ2-2; 10 positions match TRBD2. J gave up 5 bases and V 0 bases, and 12 bases lay outside the gene matches. Germline V gene sequence: CDR1 SGHAT, CDR2 FQNNGV. There are 19 residues in the CDR3. CDR3 nucleotides: TGTGCCAGCAGCTTAGATATTCCGGCTAGCGGGAGTCAAACCGGGGAGCTGTTTTTT. Protein product: CASSLDIPASGSQTGELFF.

This chain uses TRBV4-2 with TRBJ2-1; 9 bases match TRBD2. The CDR3 runs to 16 residues. Germline CDR1 and CDR2: LGHNA and YNFKEQ. V shed 1 base, J shed 7 bases, and the junction held 8 bases outside the gene matches. The CDR3 here is CASSQASGLALNEQFF. The CDR3 DNA reads as TGTGCCAGCAGCCAAGCCTCGGGACTAGCTTTGAATGAGCAGTTCTTC.

This rearrangement joins TRBV6-5 to TRBJ1-1; the D is unclear. Looked up from germline, CDR1 is MNHEY and CDR2 is SVGAGI. This CDR3 region has 14 residues. Trimming took off 6 bases at V and 1 base at J, with 12 bases between the two ends. The CDR3 sequence is CASSRGISNTEAFF. The CDR3 bases are TGTGCCAGCAGCCGAGGAATTTCGAACACTGAAGCTTTCTTT.

The CDR3 reads CASSWDRAYGYTF. CDR3 DNA: TGTGCCAGTAGTTGGGACAGGGCTTATGGCTACACCTTC. This chain connects TRBV19 to TRBJ1-2, with 9 positions matching TRBD1. Per germline, CDR1 LNHDA and CDR2 SQIVND (reference sequence). The ends lost 5 bases at V and 5 bases at J; junction bases unmatched: 3. The CDR3 loop spans 13 amino acids.

The chain links TRBV4-2 to TRBJ2-3; perhaps TRBD2 as D (6 bases). V shed 1 base and J shed 0 bases, with 11 bases lying between them. The CDR3 length is 16 residues. Germline assignment: CDR1 LGHNA and CDR2 YNFKEQ. The CDR3 loop reads CASSQGGATSTDTQYF. The DNA for the CDR3 is TGTGCCAGCAGCCAAGGCGGGGCGACTAGCACAGATACGCAGTATTTT.

The J gene is TRBJ1-3, the V gene TRBV28; 11 nucleotides agree with TRBD1. Germline CDR1 reads MDHEN; CDR2 reads SYDVKM. CDR3 size: 15 residues. V was pared by 6 bases and J by 4 bases, with 5 bases of the junction left unmatched. The chain's CDR3 is CASSRTGGRGNTIYF. In DNA, the CDR3 is TGTGCCAGCAGCCGGACAGGGGGCCGAGGAAACACCATATATTTT.

This chain joins TRBV5-1 and TRBJ2-4, with D unresolved. The CDR3 is made up of 16 amino acids. V dropped 4 bases and J dropped 5 bases, with 19 bases sitting between them. Germline CDR1 SGHRS, CDR2 YFSETQ. The DNA for the CDR3 is TGCGCCAGCAGCGAGAGAGGTGGCGTCTCTCAAAACATTCAGTACTTC. Protein: CASSERGGVSQNIQYF.

The chain is built from TRBV5-5 and TRBJ2-5, with D uncertain. V was cut by 2 bases and J by 1 base, with 12 bases left in between. The CDR3 sequence is 15 residues long. CDR1 SGHKS and CDR2 YYEKEE come from the germline V gene (reference sequence). The CDR3 loop reads CASSFPRTGQETQYF. The CDR3 DNA reads as TGTGCCAGCAGCTTCCCTCGAACGGGCCAAGAGACCCAGTACTTC.

The genes are TRBV6-2 or TRBV6-3 and TRBJ2-7, with 8 nucleotides matching TRBD2. The CDR3 is made up of 15 amino acids. Trimming at V came to 0 bases and at J to 2 bases, leaving 3 bases not matched to a gene. Germline CDR1 reads MNHEY; CDR2 reads SVGEGT. The CDR3, as DNA: TGTGCCAGCAGTTACTCTCCAGCGGGAGCCTACGAGCAGTACTTC. Translation gives CASSYSPAGAYEQYF.